This TCR beta chain was identified in a study of cytomegalovirus exposure and HLA in healthy donors (dated by TCRdb to about 2017). The study in broad terms: An earlier analysis of roughly 500 of the donors reported approximately 300 Gb of sequence data and around 120 million unique TCR beta sequences obtained from about 180 million T cells. Approximately 310 gigabases of sequencing data and tens of millions of unique TCR sequences made up an early release that covered under 750 HLA-typed donors. The genetic ancestry cluster associated with self-reported Caucasian donors included 70% to 85% of the roughly 390 genotyped donors. The aim of the study was to test whether cataloging public T cell receptors could identify signatures of past pathogen exposure. The T cell repertoires of 700 or so subjects were profiled by immunosequencing and related to cytomegalovirus serostatus. In addition to the first cohort of hundreds of subjects, a separate validation cohort of 120 different subjects was used. The study combined high-throughput TCR immunosequencing, statistical association of individual TCRs with disease status, and machine learning to predict cytomegalovirus infection status. A later analysis re-examined previously published TCR beta repertoires from around 670 donors and added high-resolution HLA genotyping to investigate patterns of TCR occurrence. The later analysis used no new phenotypic data to find candidate immune exposures, relying instead on TCR beta sequences and their occurrence across donors. An earlier analysis of around 580 of the donors used high-throughput TCR beta sequencing to judge whether each TCR beta V gene segment behaved as functional or pseudogenic. Donor age, sex, ethnicity and CMV serostatus were collected together with the repertoire data. Genome-wide SNP genotypes for about 65% of the 666 donors were used in a later genetic analysis, which treated that subset as a discovery cohort. Every repertoire in the discovery cohort had been generated on one and the same sequencing platform. HLA typing included class I and class II loci at four-digit resolution. Typing coverage varied by locus: about 620-640 donors for A, B, C, DRB1 and DQB1; roughly 560 for DQA1; more than 600 for DPA1; roughly 470 for DPB1. A handful of DR-DQ haplotypes were treated as single units for association and clustering because of strong linkage in the cohort. On average, roughly 250,000 unique TCR beta nucleotide sequences were sequenced per donor among about 400 genotyped donors of the cohort, with 15% to 20% of those sequences being non-productive.

Overall study results and their limits: A later analysis found that most CMV-associated TCR beta chains appeared HLA-restricted, with HLA associations seemingly driven largely by CMV exposure. Because the 87-base-pair reads could not distinguish some IMGT-functional V segments, including TRBV6-2 and TRBV6-3, those segments were excluded. In a later analysis, HLA-associated TCR beta chains were found to be more clonally expanded and to have lower generation probabilities than equally common non-associated chains. A further reported finding was that TCR beta sequences accurately predicted the HLA-A and HLA-B alleles for most subjects in the first cohort. In this cohort, only TCR beta chains were sequenced, and detectable features were limited by the absence of alpha or paired-chain data. In a later analysis, some 18,000 TCR beta sequences were associated with specific HLA alleles at a false discovery rate of 0.05. A few of the identified cytomegalovirus-associated TCR beta chains were confirmed in vitro to be specific for cytomegalovirus antigens. V-gene and J-gene trimming of TCR beta chains was associated with a missense DCLRE1C variant in a later genetic analysis, and the association was replicated in an independent cohort. In the study, around 150 TCR beta chains were listed as associated with cytomegalovirus. HLA typing was unavailable for some donors at each locus, so association tests used only the typed subset. The classifier was reported to diagnose cytomegalovirus status with high specificity and sensitivity in both the original and validation cohorts. A group of highly shared sequence variants was considered likely to be a technical artifact of the sequencing pipeline. For the cohort, immune exposure information was limited to CMV serostatus. Compared with the approximately 670-donor mean, donors in an Asian-associated ancestry cluster had fewer N-insertions in productive TCRs, according to a later genetic analysis. Most TCR sequences were observed very rarely across donors, whereas some public TCRs were present in many individuals. Linkage disequilibrium might explain the correlated functional status among segregating V segments, but an unknown experimental factor could not be ruled out. In a later analysis, the rate of TCR association differed among HLA loci, with DRB1 alleles having the most associated TCRs and HLA-C alleles having the fewest. Several of the top co-occurrence clusters appeared to be linked to parvovirus B19, influenza, CMV and Epstein-Barr virus, according to a later analysis. An earlier analysis of roughly 570 of the donors showed that most TCR beta V segments appeared in productive rearrangements either about 87% or about 30% of the time, which broadly matched IMGT annotations. The authors suggested that the approach could potentially be extended to other disease states and immunological phenotypes. Presence/absence analyses assumed roughly uniform sequencing depth across donors, an assumption that may not hold. When HLA alleles, especially DR and DQ, strongly co-occurred, attributing TCR associations to individual alleles was difficult. Because counts were too low, 15 to 20 rarely observed V segments, including chromosome 9 orphons, were excluded from the earlier analysis of around 590 of the donors.

Library prep was done by the immunoSEQ multiplex PCR assay. A mixture of 60 forward primers for TCR Vbeta segments and 13 reverse primers for TCR Jbeta segments was used in the multiplex PCR. A multiplex PCR assay on genomic DNA amplified the CDR3 region of rearranged TCR beta genes. On the Illumina HiSeq System, the amplified TCR beta libraries were sequenced as 87-base-pair reads. The source study handled its data this way. Across the 670 or so repertoires, a later analysis counted some 81 million unique TCR beta chains, around 11 million of which were shared by at least two donors. To remove PCR and sequencing errors, raw reads were error-corrected and collapsed into unique sequences using a nearest-neighbor algorithm that merged closely related sequences. CDR3 sequences were aligned to IMGT reference sequences to assign V, D and J gene segments. For a sequence to be retained, at least a six-nucleotide match to both a V gene segment and a J gene segment was required. Rearrangements were called productive when the CDR3 lacked stop codons and stayed in frame with V and J; all others were non-productive. CDR3 was defined by IMGT convention, running from the second conserved V-encoded cysteine to the conserved J-encoded phenylalanine. The earlier analysis of some 540 of the donors excluded any sequence lacking an unambiguous match to a single V gene segment. In an earlier analysis of several hundred of the donors, V segments were called functional above 56.7% productive rearrangements and were called segregating when the between-donor standard deviation exceeded 5%. To diagnose cytomegalovirus status from the catalog of TCR beta chain sequences, a statistical classification framework was built. In a later analysis, V and J genes were assigned by comparing TCR nucleotide sequences against IMGT/GENE-DB human TR gene sequences. Using the TCRdist pipeline, a later analysis assigned CDR3 sequences along with most-parsimonious VDJ recombination scenarios. A later analysis defined each TCR beta chain by its CDR3 amino acid sequence plus V-gene family, and excluded reads lacking a unique V-gene family. In a later analysis, around 650 highly shared, low-generation-probability nucleotide sequences were removed to address suspected cross-contamination and a sequencing artifact. For each public chain, a later analysis derived a clonal expansion index from normalized ranks of inferred template counts within each repertoire. In a later analysis, generation probabilities were computed using a VDJ recombination model fitted to out-of-frame rearrangements, and the results were checked against IGoR. Hypergeometric tests were used in a later analysis to score TCR-TCR, TCR-HLA and TCR-CMV co-occurrence, with a repertoire-size bias correction applied to the TCR pairs. In a later analysis, false discovery rates were estimated by permuting HLA or CMV assignments 20 times. In a later analysis, co-occurring TCRs were grouped with DBSCAN, and TCRdist sequence similarity was added when clustering was performed within HLA-allele-positive subsets. Repertoires with fewer than 30,000 or more than 120,000 public chains, plus five repertoires with anomalous nucleotide sharing, were excluded from co-occurrence clustering. TCRdb mirrors the immuneACCESS table, restricted to in-frame sequences. Some clones are absent from its copies; in checked studies, under half trace to an unresolved V gene, and the reason for the others is unknown. The V and J calls and the clone size are those of that table, but D and trimming were determined from the DNA. The sample table lists roughly 150,000 clones, around 83% of them with a count of one. The ten largest make up around 4.1% of the sample.

The cohort consisted of 600 to 700 healthy bone marrow donors. At the time of sampling, all cohort members were nominally healthy, though unrecorded immune exposures were likely present. The donor was CMV seropositive and belonged to the group of 250 to 300 seropositive cohort members. A peripheral blood sample was provided by each donor, and peripheral blood mononuclear cells were used for TCR beta sequencing. The Qiagen DNeasy Blood Extraction Kit was used to extract genomic DNA from the blood cell samples. CDR1 and CDR2, per the germline V gene, are MGHRA and YSYEKL. Taken from cysteine to phenylalanine, the CDR3 has 15 residues. Only the CDR3 DNA is retained, 45 bases long and in frame from the first base. V is clipped by 0 bases and J by 4 bases, and the sequence between their germline boundaries is 9 bases long. With regard to this clone: The antigen this receptor binds is unknown. One base away there is no much larger clone; base qualities are not given.

The receptor was isolated from a man between 45 and 60 years old in good health and CMV-seropositive. The sequenced material came from PBMCs. The rearranged chain carries TRBV4-1 and TRBJ1-4, with the D gene uncertain. The CDR3 protein sequence reads: CASSQDQKINEKLFF. The nucleotides read TGCGCCAGCAGCCAAGACCAGAAGATTAATGAAAAACTGTTTTTT.